This T cell receptor (beta chain) derives from a study of cytomegalovirus exposure and HLA in healthy donors. Study-level findings and limits: The analysis excluded some indistinguishable V segments, including TRBV6-2 and TRBV6-3.

Trimming cost V 3 bases and J 0 bases, with 14 bases left between them. The germline gives CDR1 SGHNT, CDR2 YYREEE (reference sequence). The CDR3 extends over 16 amino acids. With 60 Vbeta and 13 Jbeta primers, the PCR was carried out. Authors' methods: Later analysis identified roughly 82 million unique TCR beta chains, about 10 million shared. The method was immunoSEQ multiplex PCR; TCRdb's version includes in-frame clones alone and lacks a portion of them. Clone size and V and J calls were adopted from that table, with D and trimming inferred from the DNA. The sample yields some 120,000 clones, roughly 80% seen once. The table lists this clone with a few counts. Its antigen remains unknown.

This TCR was recovered from a man between 45 and 60 years old in good health and CMV-seronegative. The chain recombines TRBV5-4 with TRBJ2-3; tentatively, D is TRBD1 (5 bases). The specimen was PBMCs. CDR3: CASSSRRGPSTDTQYF. The CDR3 region has the DNA TGTGCCAGCAGCTCCCGAAGGGGCCCAAGCACAGATACGCAGTATTTT.